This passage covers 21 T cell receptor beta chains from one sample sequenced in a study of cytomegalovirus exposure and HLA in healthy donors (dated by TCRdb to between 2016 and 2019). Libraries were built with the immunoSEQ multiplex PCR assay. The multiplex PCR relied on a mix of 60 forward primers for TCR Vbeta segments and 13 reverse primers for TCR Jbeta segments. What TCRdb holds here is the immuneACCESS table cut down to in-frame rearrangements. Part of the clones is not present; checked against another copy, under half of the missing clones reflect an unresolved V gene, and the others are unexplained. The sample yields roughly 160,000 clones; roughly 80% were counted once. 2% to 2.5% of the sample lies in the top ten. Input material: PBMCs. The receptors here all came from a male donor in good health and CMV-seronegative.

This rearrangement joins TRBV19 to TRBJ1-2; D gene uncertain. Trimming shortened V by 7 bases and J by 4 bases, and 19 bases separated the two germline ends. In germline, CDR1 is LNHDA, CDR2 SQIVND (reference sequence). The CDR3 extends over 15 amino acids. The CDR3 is CASNPSLDGGYGYTF. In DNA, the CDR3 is TGTGCCAGTAACCCCTCATTAGATGGAGGCTATGGCTACACCTTC.

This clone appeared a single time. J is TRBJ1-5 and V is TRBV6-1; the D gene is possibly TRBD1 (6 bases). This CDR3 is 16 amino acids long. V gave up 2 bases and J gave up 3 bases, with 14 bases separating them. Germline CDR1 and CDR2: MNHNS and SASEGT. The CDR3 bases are TGTGCCAGCAGTGAATCCGGACAGCGTTCCAATCAGCCCCAGCATTTT. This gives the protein CASSESGQRSNQPQHF.

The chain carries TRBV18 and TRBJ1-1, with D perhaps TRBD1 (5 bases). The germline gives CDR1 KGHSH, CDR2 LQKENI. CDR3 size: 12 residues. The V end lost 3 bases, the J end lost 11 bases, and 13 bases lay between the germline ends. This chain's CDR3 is CASSPDSGRAFF. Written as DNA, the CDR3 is TGTGCCAGCTCACCTGACAGTGGCAGGGCTTTCTTT.

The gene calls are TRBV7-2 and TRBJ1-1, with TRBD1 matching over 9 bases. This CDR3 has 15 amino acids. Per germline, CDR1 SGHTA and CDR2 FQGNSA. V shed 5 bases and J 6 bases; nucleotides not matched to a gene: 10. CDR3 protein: CASSPGQGLYAEAFF. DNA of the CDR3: TGTGCCAGCAGCCCGGGACAGGGTCTCTACGCTGAAGCTTTCTTT.

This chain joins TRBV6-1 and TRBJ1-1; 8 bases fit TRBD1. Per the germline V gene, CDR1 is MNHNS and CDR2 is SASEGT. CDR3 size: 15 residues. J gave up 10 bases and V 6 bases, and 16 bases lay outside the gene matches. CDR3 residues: CASRSSRGQRGVAFF. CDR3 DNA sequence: TGTGCCAGCAGAAGCAGCAGGGGGCAGCGGGGGGTAGCTTTCTTT.

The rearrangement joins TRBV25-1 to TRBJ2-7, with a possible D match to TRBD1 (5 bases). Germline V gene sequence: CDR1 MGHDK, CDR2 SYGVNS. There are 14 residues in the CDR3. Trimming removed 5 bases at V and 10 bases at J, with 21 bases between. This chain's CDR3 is CASSILHTGPPQYF. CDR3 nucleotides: TGTGCCAGCAGTATACTCCATACAGGACCCCCCCAGTACTTC.

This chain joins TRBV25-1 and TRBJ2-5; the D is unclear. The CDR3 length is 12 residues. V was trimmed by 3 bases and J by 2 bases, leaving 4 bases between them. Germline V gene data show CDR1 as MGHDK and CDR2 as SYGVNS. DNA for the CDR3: TGTGCCAGCAGTGACAATCAAGAGACCCAGTACTTC. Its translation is CASSDNQETQYF.

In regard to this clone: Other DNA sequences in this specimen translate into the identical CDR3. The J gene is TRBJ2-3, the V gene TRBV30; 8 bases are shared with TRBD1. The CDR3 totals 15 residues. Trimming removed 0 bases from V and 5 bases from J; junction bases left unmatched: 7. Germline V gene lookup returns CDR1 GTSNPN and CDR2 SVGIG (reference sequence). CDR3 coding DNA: TGTGCCTGGAGTGTTTGGGACAGGACGAAAGATACGCAGTATTTT. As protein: CAWSVWDRTKDTQYF.

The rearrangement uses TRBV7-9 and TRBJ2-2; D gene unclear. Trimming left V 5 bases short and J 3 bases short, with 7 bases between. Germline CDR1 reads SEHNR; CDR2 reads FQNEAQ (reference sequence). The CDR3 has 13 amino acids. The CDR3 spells CASSPPYTGELFF. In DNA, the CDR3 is TGTGCCAGCAGCCCCCCGTACACCGGGGAGCTGTTTTTT.

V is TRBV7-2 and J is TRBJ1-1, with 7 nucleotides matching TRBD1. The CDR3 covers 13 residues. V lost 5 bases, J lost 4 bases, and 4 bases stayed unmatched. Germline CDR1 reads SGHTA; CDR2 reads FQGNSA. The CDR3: CASSPGTVTEAFF. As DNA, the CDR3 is TGTGCCAGCAGCCCTGGGACAGTCACTGAAGCTTTCTTT.

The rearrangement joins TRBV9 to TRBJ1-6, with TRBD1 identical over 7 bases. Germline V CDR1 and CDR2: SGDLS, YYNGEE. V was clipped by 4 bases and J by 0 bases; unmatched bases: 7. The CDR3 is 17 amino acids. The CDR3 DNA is TGTGCCAGCAGCCCGAGGGACAGAATCTCCTATAATTCACCCCTCCACTTT. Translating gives CASSPRDRISYNSPLHF. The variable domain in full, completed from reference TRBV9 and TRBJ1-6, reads DSGVTQTPKHLITATGQRVTLRCSPRSGDLSVYWYQQSLDQGLQFLIQYYNGEERAKGNILERFSAQQFPDLHSELNLSSLELGDSALYFCASSPRDRISYNSPLHFGNGTRLTVT.

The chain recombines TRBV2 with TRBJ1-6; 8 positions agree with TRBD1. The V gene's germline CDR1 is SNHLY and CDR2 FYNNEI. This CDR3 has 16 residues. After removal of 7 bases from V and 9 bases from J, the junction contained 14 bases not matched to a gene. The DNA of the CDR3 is TGTGCCAGCATCCGGGACAGGACCTCCATAGGTTCACCCCTCCACTTT. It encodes CASIRDRTSIGSPLHF.

The CDR3 DNA reads TGTGCCAGCAGCCGAGCGGGGCTAGCGGGGAACACCGGGGAGCTGTTTTTT. It encodes CASSRAGLAGNTGELFF. The rearrangement links TRBV7-9 to TRBJ2-2; TRBD2 matches at 8 bases. CDR1 and CDR2 from the germline V gene are SEHNR and FQNEAQ (reference sequence). V trimming: 5 bases; J trimming: 1 base; junction bases outside the gene matches: 9. This CDR3 is 17 amino acids long.

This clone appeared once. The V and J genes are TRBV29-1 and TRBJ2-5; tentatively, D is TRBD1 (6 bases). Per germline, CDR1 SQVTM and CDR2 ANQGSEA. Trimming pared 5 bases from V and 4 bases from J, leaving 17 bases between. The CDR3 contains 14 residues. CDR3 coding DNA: TGCAGCGTTAAGCTCACAGGGTGGAGAGAGACCCAGTACTTC. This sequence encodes CSVKLTGWRETQYF.

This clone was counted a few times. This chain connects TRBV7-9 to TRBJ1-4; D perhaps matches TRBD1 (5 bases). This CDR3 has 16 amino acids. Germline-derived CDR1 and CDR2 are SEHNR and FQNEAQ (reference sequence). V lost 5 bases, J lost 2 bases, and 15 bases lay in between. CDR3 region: CASSHGGGSTNEKLFF. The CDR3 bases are TGTGCCAGCAGCCATGGGGGGGGTTCGACTAATGAAAAACTGTTTTTT.

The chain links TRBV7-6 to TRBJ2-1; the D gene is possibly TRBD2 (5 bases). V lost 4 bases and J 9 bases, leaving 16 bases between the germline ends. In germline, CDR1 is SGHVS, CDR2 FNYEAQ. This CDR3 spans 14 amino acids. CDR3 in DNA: TGTGCCAGCAGCTCCGGCCAGAGAGGAGGTGAGCAGTTCTTC. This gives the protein CASSSGQRGGEQFF.

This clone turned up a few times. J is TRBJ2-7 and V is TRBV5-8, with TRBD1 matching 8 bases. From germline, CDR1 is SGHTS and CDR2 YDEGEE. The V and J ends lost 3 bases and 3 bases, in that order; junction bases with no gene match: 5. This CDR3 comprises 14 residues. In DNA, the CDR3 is TGTGCCAGCAGCTCTCGGACAGGGTTCTACGAGCAGTACTTC. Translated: CASSSRTGFYEQYF.

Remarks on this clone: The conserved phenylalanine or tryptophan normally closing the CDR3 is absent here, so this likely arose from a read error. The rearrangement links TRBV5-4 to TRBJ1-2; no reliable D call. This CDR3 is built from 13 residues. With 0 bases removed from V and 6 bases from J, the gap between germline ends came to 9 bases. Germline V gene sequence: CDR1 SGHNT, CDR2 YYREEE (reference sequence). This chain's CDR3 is CASSLVGGDGYTL. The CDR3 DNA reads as TGTGCCAGCAGCTTGGTCGGAGGTGATGGCTACACCCTC.

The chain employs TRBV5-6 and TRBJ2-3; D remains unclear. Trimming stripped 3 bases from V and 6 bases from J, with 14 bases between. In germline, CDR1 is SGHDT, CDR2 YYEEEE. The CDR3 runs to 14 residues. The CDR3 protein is CASSYEPTPDTQYF. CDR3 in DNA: TGTGCCAGCAGCTACGAGCCTACCCCCGATACGCAGTATTTT.

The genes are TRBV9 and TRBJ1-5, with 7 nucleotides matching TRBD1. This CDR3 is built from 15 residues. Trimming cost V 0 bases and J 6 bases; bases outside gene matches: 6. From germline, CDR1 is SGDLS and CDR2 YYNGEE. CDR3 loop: CASSVDPGGGQPQHF. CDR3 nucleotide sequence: TGTGCCAGCAGCGTAGATCCAGGGGGTGGTCAGCCCCAGCATTTT.

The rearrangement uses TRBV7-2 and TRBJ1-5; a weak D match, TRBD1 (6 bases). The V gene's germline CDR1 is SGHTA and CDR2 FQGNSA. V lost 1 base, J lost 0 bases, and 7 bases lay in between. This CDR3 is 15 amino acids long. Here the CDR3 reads CASSLEDSSNQPQHF. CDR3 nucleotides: TGTGCCAGCAGCTTAGAGGACAGTAGCAATCAGCCCCAGCATTTT.